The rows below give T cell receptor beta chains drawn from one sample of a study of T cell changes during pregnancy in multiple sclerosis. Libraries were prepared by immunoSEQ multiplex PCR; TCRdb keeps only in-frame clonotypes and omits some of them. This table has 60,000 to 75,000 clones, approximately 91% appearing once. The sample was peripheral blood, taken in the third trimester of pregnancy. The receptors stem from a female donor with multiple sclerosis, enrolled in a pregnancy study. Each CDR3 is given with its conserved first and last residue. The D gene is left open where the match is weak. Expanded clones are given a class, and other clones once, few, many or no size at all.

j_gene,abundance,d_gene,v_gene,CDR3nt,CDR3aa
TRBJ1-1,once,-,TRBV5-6,TGTGCCAGCAGCTTCTCGCAGGACACTGAAGCTTTCTTT,CASSFSQDTEAFF
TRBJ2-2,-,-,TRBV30,TGTGCCTACAACAAGGGGCGTACGAACACCGGGGAGCTGTTTTTT,CAYNKGRTNTGELFF
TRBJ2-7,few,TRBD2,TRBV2,TGTGCCAGCAGAAGGGGAGGGAATCTCTACGAGCAGTACTTC,CASRRGGNLYEQYF
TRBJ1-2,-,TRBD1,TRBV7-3,TGTGCCAGCAGCCTAAACAGGGGCAGCGGCTACACCTTC,CASSLNRGSGYTF
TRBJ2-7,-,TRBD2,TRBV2,TGTGCCAGCCGGGCCGGCCTAGCGGGTCCTTGGTACGAGCAGTACTTC,CASRAGLAGPWYEQYF
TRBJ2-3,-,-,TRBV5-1,TGCGCCAGCAGCAAGGGAGGGACAGGCTACACAGATACGCAGTATTTT,CASSKGGTGYTDTQYF
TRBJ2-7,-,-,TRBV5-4,TGTGCCAGCAGCTTACGGGGATCCAACGAGCAGTACTTC,CASSLRGSNEQYF
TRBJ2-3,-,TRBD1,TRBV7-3,TGTGCCAGCAGCCGAGAGGCAGGGGGCGCGGGGGATACGCAGTATTTT,CASSREAGGAGDTQYF
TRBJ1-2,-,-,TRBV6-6,TGTGCCAGCAGTTCTAGGAATAACTATGGCTACACCTTC,CASSSRNNYGYTF
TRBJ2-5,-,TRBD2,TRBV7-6,TGTGCCAGCAGCTGGACTAGCGGAGAGACCCAGTACTTC,CASSWTSGETQYF
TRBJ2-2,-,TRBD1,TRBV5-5,TGTGCCAGCAGCGGTGGTTGGGGACAGGGGGCGTTCGGGGAGCTGTTTTTT,CASSGGWGQGAFGELFF
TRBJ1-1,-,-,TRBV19,TGTGCCAGTAGCCAAACCCAGTGGAACACTGAAGCTTTCTTT,CASSQTQWNTEAFF
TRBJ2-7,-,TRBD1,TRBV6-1,TGTGCCAGCAGTCCCCTGGGACAGGGGTGGGCCGAGCAGTACTTC,CASSPLGQGWAEQYF
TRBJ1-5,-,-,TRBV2,TGTGCCAGCAGTGCGGGGGTGAATCAGCCCCAGCATTTT,CASSAGVNQPQHF
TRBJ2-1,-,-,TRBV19,TGTGCCAGTAGCGCCGGGCGGGACCCCAATGAGCAGTTCTTC,CASSAGRDPNEQFF
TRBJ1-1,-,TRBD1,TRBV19,TGTGCCAGTAGTATCCCCGGACAGGAGTACACTGAAGCTTTCTTT,CASSIPGQEYTEAFF
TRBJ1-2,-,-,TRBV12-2,TGTGCAAGTCGCTTGAGGCACTATGGCTACACCTTC,CASRLRHYGYTF
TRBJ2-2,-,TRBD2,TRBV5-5,TGTGCCAGCAGCCCCGGGGGGGGGCCCCGGGAGCTGTTTTTT,CASSPGGGPRELFF
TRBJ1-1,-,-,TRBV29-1,TGCAGCGCCCGGGGGGTGACGAGGACCACTGAAGCTTTCTTT,CSARGVTRTTEAFF
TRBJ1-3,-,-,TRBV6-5,TGTGCCAGCAAGATACAGGGCTCTGGAAACACCATATATTTT,CASKIQGSGNTIYF
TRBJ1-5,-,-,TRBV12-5,TGTGCTAGTGGTTCTGGAGGGACGCCCCAGCATTTT,CASGSGGTPQHF
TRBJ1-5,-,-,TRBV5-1,TGCGCCAGCAGCTTGGGTGCGGGGGGGAATCAGCCCCAGCATTTT,CASSLGAGGNQPQHF
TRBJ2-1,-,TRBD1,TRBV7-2,TGTGCCAGCAGCCGACGACAGGGAAATGAGCAGTTCTTC,CASSRRQGNEQFF
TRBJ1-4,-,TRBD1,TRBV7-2,TGTGCCAGCAGCTTAGCGGCCGACAGGGCACCTAACGAAAAACTGTTTTTT,CASSLAADRAPNEKLFF
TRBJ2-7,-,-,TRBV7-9,TGTGCCAGCAGCTTAGGGTCAGGATTCTACGAGCAGTACTTC,CASSLGSGFYEQYF
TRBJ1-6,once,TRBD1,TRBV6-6,TGTGCCAGCAGTTCCAGGGGGCTGTATAATTCACTCCTCCACTTT,CASSSRGLYNSLLHF
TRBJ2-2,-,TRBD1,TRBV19,TGTGCCAGTCGGGTCAGGGGGCTGGACACCGGGGAGCTGTTTTTT,CASRVRGLDTGELFF
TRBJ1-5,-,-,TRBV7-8,TGTGCCAGCAGCTCCCGAGGAGGTGGCAATCAGCCCCAGCATTTT,CASSSRGGGNQPQHF
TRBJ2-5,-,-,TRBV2,TGTGCCAGCAGCGGACAGGGAGGGGAGACCCAGTACTTC,CASSGQGGETQYF
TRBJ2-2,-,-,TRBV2,TGTGCCAGCAGTGGATACAGCTTAAACACCGGGGAGCTGTTTTTT,CASSGYSLNTGELFF
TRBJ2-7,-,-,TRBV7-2,TGTGCCAGCAGTCTCCAGCCCCGGGCGGGCGAGCAGTACTTC,CASSLQPRAGEQYF
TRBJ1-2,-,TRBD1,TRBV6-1,TGTGCCAGCAGTACCCGGACAGGTCGGAACTATGGCTACACCTTC,CASSTRTGRNYGYTF
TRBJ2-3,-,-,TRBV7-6,TGTGCCAGCATGCCTCTTCCCAGGGCAGATACGCAGTATTTT,CASMPLPRADTQYF
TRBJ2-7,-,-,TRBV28,TGTGCCAGCTATCCGAGGCCATATCACTACGAGCAGTACTTC,CASYPRPYHYEQYF
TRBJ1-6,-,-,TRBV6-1,TGTGCCAGCAAAGGGGAGGTTAGTTCACCCCTCCACTTT,CASKGEVSSPLHF
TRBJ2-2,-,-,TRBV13,TGTGCCAGCAGCCCGGGATCCCGGTTTGGTACCGGGGAGCTGTTTTTT,CASSPGSRFGTGELFF
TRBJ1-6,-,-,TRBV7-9,TGTGCCAGCAGCTTCGCACATCCTAATTCACCCCTCCACTTT,CASSFAHPNSPLHF
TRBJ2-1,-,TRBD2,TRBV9,TGTGCCAGCAGCGTAGAGGGACGGGGGGGATACAATGAGCAGTTCTTC,CASSVEGRGGYNEQFF
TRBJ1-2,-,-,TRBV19,TGTGCCAGTAGTATAATCTTACCAGGGACTGGTGGCTACACCTTC,CASSIILPGTGGYTF
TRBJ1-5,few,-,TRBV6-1,TGTGCCAGCAGTTCCCGGGGGTTCGGCAATCAGCCCCAGCATTTT,CASSSRGFGNQPQHF
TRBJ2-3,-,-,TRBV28,TGTGCCAGCAGTTTAGCGGGGAACACAGATACGCAGTATTTT,CASSLAGNTDTQYF
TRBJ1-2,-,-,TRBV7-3,TGTGCCAGCAGCCAGAGGGCAGGGGAAGACGGCTACACCTTC,CASSQRAGEDGYTF
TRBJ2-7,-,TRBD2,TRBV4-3,TGCGCCAGCAGCCAAGGATCAAGGCTAGCGGGGAGCTACGAGCAGTACTTC,CASSQGSRLAGSYEQYF
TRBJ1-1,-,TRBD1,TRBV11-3,TGTGCCAGCAGCTCGGGACAGGGAAACACTGAAGCTTTCTTT,CASSSGQGNTEAFF
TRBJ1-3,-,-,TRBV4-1,TGCGCCAGCAGCCAAGTTCAGGTATATAGCTCTGGAAACACCATATATTTT,CASSQVQVYSSGNTIYF
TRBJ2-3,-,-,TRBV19,TGTGCCAGTAGCCGAGGATCGGGGGGCGACACAGATACGCAGTATTTT,CASSRGSGGDTDTQYF
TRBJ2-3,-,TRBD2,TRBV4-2,TGTGCCAGCAGCCAAGAAGGGCCGGCGGGGGGCCAAACAGATACGCAGTATTTT,CASSQEGPAGGQTDTQYF
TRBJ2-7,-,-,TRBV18,TGTGCCAGCTCACCAGGGCTGGGCAGGGAGGCCTACGAGCAGTACTTC,CASSPGLGREAYEQYF
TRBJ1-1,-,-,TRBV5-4,TGTGCCAGCAGCCCACTTCACTCTGGCTCAGGGAGGGTGAACACTGAAGCTTTCTTT,CASSPLHSGSGRVNTEAFF
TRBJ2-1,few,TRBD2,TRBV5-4,TGTGCCAGCAGCTTGATTTTTAGCGGGAACAATGAGCAGTTCTTC,CASSLIFSGNNEQFF
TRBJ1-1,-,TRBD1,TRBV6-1,TGTGCCAGCAGTGCTAGACAGGGGAGGACTGAAGCTTTCTTT,CASSARQGRTEAFF
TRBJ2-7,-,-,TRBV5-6,TGTGCCAGCAGTTCAGGACCGGGACTCACAAGTCACGAGCAGTACTTC,CASSSGPGLTSHEQYF
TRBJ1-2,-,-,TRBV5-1,TGCGCCAGCAGCCTGAGGGGGTCCAATTATGGGAACTATGGCTACACCTTC,CASSLRGSNYGNYGYTF
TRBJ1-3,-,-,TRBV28,TGTGCCAGCAGTTTTATGGGGTTCGGAGACAGGAGGCGATCAAACACCATATATTTT,CASSFMGFGDRRRSNTIYF
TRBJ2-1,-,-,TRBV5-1,TGCGCCAGCAGCTTGGCTGCTACCTACAATGAGCAGTTCTTC,CASSLAATYNEQFF
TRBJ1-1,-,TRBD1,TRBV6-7,TGTGCCAGCAGCAACCAAACAGGGGGGGAGAACACTGAAGCTTTCTTT,CASSNQTGGENTEAFF
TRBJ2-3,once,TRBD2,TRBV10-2,TGCGCCAGCAGGAGCGGGGGGTGGGATACGCAGTATTTT,CASRSGGWDTQYF
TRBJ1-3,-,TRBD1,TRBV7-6,TGTGCCAGCAGCTTGGCAGGGGGGTCTGGAAACACCATATATTTT,CASSLAGGSGNTIYF
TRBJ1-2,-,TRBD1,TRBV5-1,TGCGCCAGCAGCTTGGGGACAGGGGCGTATGGCTACACCTTC,CASSLGTGAYGYTF
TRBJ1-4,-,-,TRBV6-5,TGTGCCAGCAGTTACTCAGCGGGGGCTACTAATGAAAAACTGTTTTTT,CASSYSAGATNEKLFF